The clone carrying this T cell receptor beta chain was seen more than once but under ten times. The antigen is unknown. Naive, central memory, regulatory and stem cell-like memory cells within the CD4+ compartment were sorted using CD45RO/CCR7/CD25/CD127/CD95/CD27. This specimen comes from a study of beta chain features in type 1 diabetes. Regarding the study as a whole: For Type 1 diabetes patients, all four CD4+ subsets carried TCRB CDR3s that were moderately but significantly shorter. Naive, central memory and regulatory TCRB repertoires appeared more similar among patients than healthy donors.

Germline V CDR1 and CDR2: LNHDA, SQIVND (reference sequence). The CDR3 is 15 residues long. V dropped 10 bases and J dropped 0 bases, with 13 bases sitting between them. Expressed TCRB transcripts were sequenced, since all the RNA that had been isolated was reverse transcribed. Assay: immunoSEQ multiplex PCR; the TCRdb copy retains only in-frame clones and omits some. The repertoire holds a few hundred thousand clones, with roughly 12% as singletons. Sequencing input: naive CD4+ T cells from blood. This chain joins TRBV19 and TRBJ2-6; D not certain. This receptor was obtained from a man between 18 and 35 years old in good health. The CDR3 sequence: CATTPRLSGANVLTF. In DNA form, the CDR3 reads TGTGCCACTACTCCTAGGCTCTCTGGGGCCAACGTCCTGACTTTC.